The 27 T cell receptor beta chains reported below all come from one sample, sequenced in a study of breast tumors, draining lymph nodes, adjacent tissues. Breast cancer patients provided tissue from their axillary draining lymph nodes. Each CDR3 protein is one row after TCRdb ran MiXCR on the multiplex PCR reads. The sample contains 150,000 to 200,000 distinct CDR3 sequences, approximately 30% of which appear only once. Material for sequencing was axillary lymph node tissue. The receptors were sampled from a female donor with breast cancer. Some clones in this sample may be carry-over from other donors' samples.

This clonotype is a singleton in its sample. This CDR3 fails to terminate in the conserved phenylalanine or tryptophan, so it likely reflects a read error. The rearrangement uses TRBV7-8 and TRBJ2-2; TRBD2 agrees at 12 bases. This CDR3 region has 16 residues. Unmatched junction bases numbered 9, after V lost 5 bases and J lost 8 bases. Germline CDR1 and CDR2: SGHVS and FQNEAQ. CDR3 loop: CASSASGTSGLGELFL. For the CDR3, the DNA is TGTGCCAGCAGCGCCTCCGGGACTAGCGGGCTGGGGGAGCTGTTTCTT.

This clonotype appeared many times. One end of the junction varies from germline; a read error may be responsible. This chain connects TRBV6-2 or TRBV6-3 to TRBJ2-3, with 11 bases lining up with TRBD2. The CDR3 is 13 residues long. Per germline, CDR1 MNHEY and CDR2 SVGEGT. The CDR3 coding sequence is TGTGCCAGCAGTCAAACCTTAGCGGGGGGGTCGGATTTT. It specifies CASSQTLAGGSDF.

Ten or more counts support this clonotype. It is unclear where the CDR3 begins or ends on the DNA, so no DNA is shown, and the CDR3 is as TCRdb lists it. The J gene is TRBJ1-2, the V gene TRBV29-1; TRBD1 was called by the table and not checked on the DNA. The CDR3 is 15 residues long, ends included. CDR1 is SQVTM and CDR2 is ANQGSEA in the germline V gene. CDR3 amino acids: CSVSLDRAFVGGYTF.

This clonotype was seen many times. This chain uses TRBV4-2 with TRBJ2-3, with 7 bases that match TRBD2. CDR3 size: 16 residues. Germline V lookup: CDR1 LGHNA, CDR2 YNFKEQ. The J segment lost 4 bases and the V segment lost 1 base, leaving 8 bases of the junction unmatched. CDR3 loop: CASSQGGAGSADTQYF. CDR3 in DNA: TGTGCCAGCAGCCAAGGGGGAGCGGGGTCGGCAGATACGCAGTATTTT.

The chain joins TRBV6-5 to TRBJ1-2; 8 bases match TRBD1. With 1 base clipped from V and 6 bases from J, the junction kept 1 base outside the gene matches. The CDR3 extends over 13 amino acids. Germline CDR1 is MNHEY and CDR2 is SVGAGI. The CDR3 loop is CASSYWTGNGYTF. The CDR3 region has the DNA TGTGCCAGCAGTTACTGGACAGGGAATGGCTACACCTTC.

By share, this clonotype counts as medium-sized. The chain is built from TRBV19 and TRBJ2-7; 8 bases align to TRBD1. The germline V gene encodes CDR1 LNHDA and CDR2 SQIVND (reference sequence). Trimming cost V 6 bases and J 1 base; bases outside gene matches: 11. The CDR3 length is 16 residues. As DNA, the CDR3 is TGTGCCAGTAGAGGCCGCGGGACAGGTATGTCCTACGAGCAGTACTTC. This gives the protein CASRGRGTGMSYEQYF.

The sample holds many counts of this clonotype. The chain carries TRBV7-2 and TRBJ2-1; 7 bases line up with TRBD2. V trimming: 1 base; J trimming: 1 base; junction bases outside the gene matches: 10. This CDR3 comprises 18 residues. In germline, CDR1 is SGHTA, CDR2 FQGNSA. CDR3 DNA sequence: TGTGCCAGCAGCTTAGTCCCAGGTAGCGGGTCGTCCTACAATGAGCAGTTCTTC. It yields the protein CASSLVPGSGSSYNEQFF.

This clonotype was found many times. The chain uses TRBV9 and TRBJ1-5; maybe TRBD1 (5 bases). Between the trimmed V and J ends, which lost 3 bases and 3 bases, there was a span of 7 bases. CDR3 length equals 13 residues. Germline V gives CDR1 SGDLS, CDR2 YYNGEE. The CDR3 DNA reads TGTGCCAGCAGCGAGGGGACCAATCAGCCCCAGCATTTT. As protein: CASSEGTNQPQHF.

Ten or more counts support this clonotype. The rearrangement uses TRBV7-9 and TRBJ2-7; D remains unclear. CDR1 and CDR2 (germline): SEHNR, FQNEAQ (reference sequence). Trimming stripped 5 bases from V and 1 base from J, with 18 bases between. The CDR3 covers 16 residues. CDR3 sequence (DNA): TGTGCCAGCAGCCTAGTTTTAGGCAGGATTTCCTACGAGCAGTACTTC. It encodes CASSLVLGRISYEQYF.

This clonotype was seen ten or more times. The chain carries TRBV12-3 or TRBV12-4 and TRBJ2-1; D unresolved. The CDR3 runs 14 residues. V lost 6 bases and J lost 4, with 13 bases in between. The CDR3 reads CASRLTFRYNEQFF. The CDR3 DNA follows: TGTGCCAGCAGGCTCACATTCCGATACAATGAGCAGTTCTTC.

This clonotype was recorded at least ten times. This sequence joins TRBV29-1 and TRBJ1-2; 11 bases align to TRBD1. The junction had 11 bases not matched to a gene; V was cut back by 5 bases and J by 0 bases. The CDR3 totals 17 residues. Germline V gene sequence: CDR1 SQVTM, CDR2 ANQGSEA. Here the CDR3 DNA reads TGCAGCGTTCCCCATTGGGGACAGGGGGGAGCTAACTATGGCTACACCTTC. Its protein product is CSVPHWGQGGANYGYTF.

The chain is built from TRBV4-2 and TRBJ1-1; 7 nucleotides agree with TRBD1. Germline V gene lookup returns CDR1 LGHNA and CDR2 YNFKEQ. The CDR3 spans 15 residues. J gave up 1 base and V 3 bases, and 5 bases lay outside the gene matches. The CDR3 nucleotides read TGTGCCAGCAGCCACCCGGGACAGCCGAACACTGAAGCTTTCTTT. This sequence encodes CASSHPGQPNTEAFF.

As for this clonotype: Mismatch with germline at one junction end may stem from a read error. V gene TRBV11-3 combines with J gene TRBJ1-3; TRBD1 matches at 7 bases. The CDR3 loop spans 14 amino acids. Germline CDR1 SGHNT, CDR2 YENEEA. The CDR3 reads CAGSSGTAGNTIYF. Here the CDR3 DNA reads TGTGCCGGCAGCTCCGGGACAGCTGGAAACACCATATATTTT.

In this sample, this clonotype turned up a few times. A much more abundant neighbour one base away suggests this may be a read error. In DNA form, the CDR3 reads TGTGCCAGCAGCTTGTGGGACACGAGCACAGATACGCGGTATTTT. Protein sequence: CASSLWDTSTDTRYF. The chain has TRBV7-9 and TRBJ2-3; TRBD1 might be the D (6 bases). Germline CDR1 reads SEHNR; CDR2 reads FQNEAQ (reference sequence). The CDR3 runs 15 residues.

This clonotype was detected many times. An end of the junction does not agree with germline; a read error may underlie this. The CDR3 sequence is CSASSEGKGSTF. The CDR3 region has the DNA TGCAGTGCTAGTTCGGAGGGGAAGGGCTCCACCTTC. The V and J genes are TRBV20-1 and TRBJ1-2, with a tentative D call TRBD1 (5 bases). The germline V gene encodes CDR1 DFQATT and CDR2 SNEGSKA (reference sequence). The CDR3 has 12 residues.

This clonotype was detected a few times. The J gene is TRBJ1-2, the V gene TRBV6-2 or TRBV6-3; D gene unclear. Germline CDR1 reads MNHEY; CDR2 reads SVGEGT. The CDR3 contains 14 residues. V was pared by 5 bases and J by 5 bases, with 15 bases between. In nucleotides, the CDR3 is TGTGCCAGCAGTCCCTCCGGCCTTGCTTATGGCTACACCTTC. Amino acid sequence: CASSPSGLAYGYTF.

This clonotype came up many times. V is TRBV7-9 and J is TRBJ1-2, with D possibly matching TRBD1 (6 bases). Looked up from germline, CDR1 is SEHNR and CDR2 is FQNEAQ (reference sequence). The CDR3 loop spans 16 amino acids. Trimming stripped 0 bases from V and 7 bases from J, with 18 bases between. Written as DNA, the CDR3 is TGTGCCAGCAGCTTAGCGGGACCAGGGGAAATACGTGGCTACACCTTC. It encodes CASSLAGPGEIRGYTF.

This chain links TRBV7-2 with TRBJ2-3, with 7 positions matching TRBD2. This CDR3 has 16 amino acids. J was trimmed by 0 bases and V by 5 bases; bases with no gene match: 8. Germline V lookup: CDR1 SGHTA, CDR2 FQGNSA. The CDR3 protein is CASSVSGTISTDTQYF. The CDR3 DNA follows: TGTGCCAGCAGCGTATCCGGGACTATTAGCACAGATACGCAGTATTTT.

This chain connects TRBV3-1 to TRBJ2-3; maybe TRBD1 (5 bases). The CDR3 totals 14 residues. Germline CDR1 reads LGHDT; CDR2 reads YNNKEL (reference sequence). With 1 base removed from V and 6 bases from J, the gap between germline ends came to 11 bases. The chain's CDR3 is CASSQGNRGDTQYF. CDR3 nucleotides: TGTGCCAGCAGCCAAGGAAATAGGGGTGATACGCAGTATTTT.

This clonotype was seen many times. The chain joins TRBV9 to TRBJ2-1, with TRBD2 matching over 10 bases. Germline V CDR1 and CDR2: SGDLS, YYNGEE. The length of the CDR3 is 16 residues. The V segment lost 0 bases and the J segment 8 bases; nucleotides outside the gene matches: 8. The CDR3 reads CASSVVSSGSGYEQFF. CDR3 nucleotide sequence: TGTGCCAGCAGCGTAGTATCTAGCGGGAGTGGGTATGAGCAGTTCTTC.

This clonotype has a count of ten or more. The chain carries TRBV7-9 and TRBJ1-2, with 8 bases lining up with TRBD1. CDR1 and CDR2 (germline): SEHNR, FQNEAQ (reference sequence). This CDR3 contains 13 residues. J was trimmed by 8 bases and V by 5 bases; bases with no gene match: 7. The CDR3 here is CASSPWTGFGYTF. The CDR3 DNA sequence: TGTGCCAGCAGCCCTTGGACAGGGTTCGGCTACACCTTC.

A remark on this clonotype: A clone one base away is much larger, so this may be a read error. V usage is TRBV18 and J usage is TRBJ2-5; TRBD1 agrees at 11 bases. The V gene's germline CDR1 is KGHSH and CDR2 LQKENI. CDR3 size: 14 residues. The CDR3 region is CVSSPDRGLETQYF. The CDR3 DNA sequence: TGTGTCAGCTCACCGGACAGGGGGCTAGAGACCCAGTACTTC.

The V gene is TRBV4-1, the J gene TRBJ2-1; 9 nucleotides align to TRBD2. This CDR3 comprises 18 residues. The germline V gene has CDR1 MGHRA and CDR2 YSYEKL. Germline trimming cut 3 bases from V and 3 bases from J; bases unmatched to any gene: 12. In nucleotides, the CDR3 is TGCGCCAGCAGCCAGGCCCCCCCTAGCGGGGAGGTCTACAATGAGCAGTTCTTC. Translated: CASSQAPPSGEVYNEQFF.

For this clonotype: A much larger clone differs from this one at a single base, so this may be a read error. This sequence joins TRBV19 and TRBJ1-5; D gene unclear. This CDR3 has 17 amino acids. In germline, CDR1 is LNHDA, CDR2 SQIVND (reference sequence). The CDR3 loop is CASSISPVQSSNQPQPF. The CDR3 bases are TGTGCCAGTAGTATAAGTCCCGTACAGAGCAGCAATCAGCCCCAGCCTTTT.

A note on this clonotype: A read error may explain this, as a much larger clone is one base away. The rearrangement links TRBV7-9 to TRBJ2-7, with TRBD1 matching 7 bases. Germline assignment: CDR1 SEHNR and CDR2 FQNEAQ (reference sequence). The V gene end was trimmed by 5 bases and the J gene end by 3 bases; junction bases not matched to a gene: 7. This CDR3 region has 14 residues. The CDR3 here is CASSETGTVYEQYF. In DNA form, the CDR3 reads TGTGCCAGCAGCGAAACCGGGACAGTCTACGAGCAGTACTTC.

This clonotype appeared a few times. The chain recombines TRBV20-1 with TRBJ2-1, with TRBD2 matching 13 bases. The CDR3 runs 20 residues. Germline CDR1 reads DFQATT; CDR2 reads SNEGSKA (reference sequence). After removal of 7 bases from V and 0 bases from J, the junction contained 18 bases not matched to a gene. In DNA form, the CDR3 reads TGCAGTGTGGCTGCCGGACTAGCGGGAGCCCTCCCTAGCTCCTACAATGAGCAGTTCTTC. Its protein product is CSVAAGLAGALPSSYNEQFF.

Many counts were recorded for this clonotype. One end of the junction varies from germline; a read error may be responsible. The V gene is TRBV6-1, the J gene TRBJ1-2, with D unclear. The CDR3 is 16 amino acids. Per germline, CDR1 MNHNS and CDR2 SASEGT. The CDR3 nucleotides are TGTGCCAGCAGCGAAGATTATTCGACAAATGGCTATGGCTACACCTTC. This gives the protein CASSEDYSTNGYGYTF.